Presented here are 29 T cell receptor beta chains from one specimen sequenced in a study of cytomegalovirus exposure and HLA in healthy donors. The PCR used 60 Vbeta and 13 Jbeta primers. TCRdb's table, derived via immunoSEQ multiplex PCR, lists solely in-frame clones and lacks some. The sample totals about 46,000 clones. Sequencing used PBMCs. Source of these receptors: a woman in her thirties or forties in good health and CMV-seronegative.

The V call is TRBV7-9, the J call TRBJ2-3; possible D gene TRBD1, 6 bases. V lost 4 bases and J lost 4, with 24 bases in between. CDR1 and CDR2 from the germline V gene are SEHNR and FQNEAQ (reference sequence). CDR3 size: 18 residues. CDR3 DNA: TGTGCCAGCAGCTGGGGGCGAGGGGAGTCACGAGGTGCAGATACGCAGTATTTT. It yields the protein CASSWGRGESRGADTQYF.

This chain joins TRBV12-5 and TRBJ1-2, with D maybe TRBD1 (6 bases). There are 16 residues in the CDR3. V gave up 6 bases and J gave up 5 bases, with 22 bases separating them. The germline V gene encodes CDR1 LGHNT and CDR2 FRNRAP. CDR3 amino acids: CASGSPGTQVSYGYTF. The CDR3 DNA reads TGTGCTAGTGGAAGTCCCGGGACACAGGTCTCATATGGCTACACCTTC.

The genes are TRBV11-3 and TRBJ2-5; a possible D gene is TRBD2 (5 bases). The CDR3 runs 15 residues. Germline CDR1 and CDR2: SGHNT and YENEEA. V lost 4 bases to trimming and J lost 3 bases, with 15 bases between them. CDR3: CASSSRTGFKETQYF. CDR3 DNA: TGTGCCAGCAGCTCACGGACTGGGTTTAAAGAGACCCAGTACTTC.

The CDR3 DNA reads as TGTGCCAGCAGCCCCCCCAGCGGCGCTGGTGCCTACGAGCAGTACTTC. Encoded protein: CASSPPSGAGAYEQYF. This chain uses TRBV27 with TRBJ2-7; TRBD2 might be the D (5 bases). The length of the CDR3 is 16 residues. V lost 6 bases and J 2 bases, leaving 20 bases between the germline ends. Per the germline V gene, CDR1 is MNHEY and CDR2 is SMNVEV (reference sequence).

This rearrangement joins TRBV6-5 to TRBJ2-7; D may be TRBD2 (6 bases). The CDR3 sequence is 14 residues long. Per germline, CDR1 MNHEY and CDR2 SVGAGI. Trimming shortened V by 4 bases and J by 2 bases, and 12 bases separated the two germline ends. The CDR3 spells CASSWGETAYEQYF. CDR3 sequence (DNA): TGTGCCAGCAGTTGGGGGGAGACCGCCTACGAGCAGTACTTC.

The genes are TRBV27 and TRBJ2-7, with D possibly being TRBD1 (6 bases). The ends were cut back, 5 bases at V and 1 base at J, with 15 bases in the middle. CDR1 is MNHEY, CDR2 SMNVEV, per germline (reference sequence). This CDR3 has 15 residues. The CDR3 DNA reads TGTGCCAGCAGTGCGCCGACAGGAACGTCCTACGAGCAGTACTTC. This translates into CASSAPTGTSYEQYF.

The V and J genes are TRBV15 and TRBJ1-5; weak D call: TRBD1 (6 bases). This CDR3 spans 15 amino acids. Germline loops: CDR1 LNHNV, CDR2 YYDKDF (reference sequence). Trimming stripped 0 bases from V and 6 bases from J, with 12 bases between. The CDR3 region is CATSRDVQGFQPQHF. The CDR3 DNA reads as TGTGCCACCAGCAGAGATGTTCAGGGGTTTCAGCCCCAGCATTTT.

About this clone: A read error may account for a junction end that differs from germline. V gene TRBV5-1 combines with J gene TRBJ2-3; TRBD1 agrees at 11 bases. The CDR3 covers 12 residues. CDR1 is SGHRS and CDR2 is YFSETQ in the germline V gene. CDR3 region: CASSWGTGGNVF. In nucleotides, the CDR3 is TGCGCCAGCAGCTGGGGGACAGGGGGGAACGTTTTT.

The CDR3 nucleotides are TGCGCCAGCAGCCCCCTAGCGGTGGGCTACGAGCAGTACTTC. Amino acids: CASSPLAVGYEQYF. The chain employs TRBV5-1 and TRBJ2-7; 7 bases match TRBD2. The CDR3 has 14 residues. J gave up 3 bases and V 4 bases, and 7 bases lay outside the gene matches. CDR1 is SGHRS and CDR2 is YFSETQ in the germline V gene.

V gene TRBV27 combines with J gene TRBJ1-2, with D perhaps TRBD1 (6 bases). Germline lookup yields CDR1 MNHEY and CDR2 SMNVEV (reference sequence). V was pared by 3 bases and J by 7 bases, with 12 bases between. CDR3 length: 13 amino acids. The CDR3 is CASSLGARAGYTF. The DNA for the CDR3 is TGTGCCAGCAGTTTGGGGGCGCGGGCTGGCTACACCTTC.

V usage is TRBV9 and J usage is TRBJ2-3, with D unclear. Germline values: CDR1 SGDLS, CDR2 YYNGEE. The V gene lost 1 base and the J gene lost 2 bases, with 14 bases spanning the gap. This CDR3 is built from 16 residues. CDR3 sequence reads: CASSVFSREDTDTQYF. CDR3 bases: TGTGCCAGCAGCGTATTTTCTAGAGAGGACACAGATACGCAGTATTTT.

V is TRBV6-1 and J is TRBJ1-1; 9 bases match TRBD1. V lost 3 bases to trimming and J lost 4 bases; unmatched junction nucleotides: 9. Germline V gives CDR1 MNHNS, CDR2 SASEGT. The CDR3 has 16 residues. CDR3 bases: TGTGCCAGCAGTGAGGCCCGACAGACAGGGGGCACTGAAGCTTTCTTT. Translation: CASSEARQTGGTEAFF.

The rearrangement uses TRBV6-5 and TRBJ1-1; maybe TRBD1 (5 bases). Germline-derived CDR1 and CDR2 are MNHEY and SVGAGI. This CDR3 has 14 amino acids. Trimming removed 6 bases from V and 2 bases from J, with 13 bases in between. Here the CDR3 DNA reads TGTGCCAGCAGATCCGCGGGGGGAAACACTGAAGCTTTCTTT. This translates into CASRSAGGNTEAFF.

V is TRBV7-9 and J is TRBJ1-1; 8 positions match TRBD1. Germline V gene lookup returns CDR1 SEHNR and CDR2 FQNEAQ (reference sequence). V shed 5 bases and J 0 bases; nucleotides not matched to a gene: 14. This CDR3 has 18 residues. The CDR3 DNA follows: TGTGCCAGCAGCCCGAGACTTCAGGGGGCGCGTCTGAACACTGAAGCTTTCTTT. This encodes CASSPRLQGARLNTEAFF.

The chain uses TRBV18 and TRBJ1-2, with D possibly TRBD1 on 5 matching bases. Germline V gene sequence: CDR1 KGHSH, CDR2 LQKENI. The CDR3 is made up of 15 amino acids. The V gene lost 2 bases and the J gene lost 4 bases, with 14 bases spanning the gap. The CDR3 loop reads CASSPGRGDGYGYTF. CDR3 DNA sequence: TGTGCCAGCTCACCAGGTCGGGGGGACGGCTATGGCTACACCTTC.

The chain uses TRBV2 and TRBJ2-2, with D possibly being TRBD2 (6 bases). CDR3 size: 16 residues. CDR1 is SNHLY, CDR2 FYNNEI, per germline. The ends were cut back, 7 bases at V and 5 bases at J, with 20 bases in the middle. The CDR3 DNA reads as TGTGCCAGCATCTCTCTAGCGATCCCGGGGACCGGGGAGCTGTTTTTT. Its protein is CASISLAIPGTGELFF.

V usage is TRBV18 and J usage is TRBJ2-3, with TRBD2 matching 8 bases. The CDR3 has 15 amino acids. CDR1 is KGHSH, CDR2 LQKENI, per germline. J was trimmed by 1 base and V by 4 bases; bases with no gene match: 4. CDR3 DNA sequence: TGTGCCAGCTCACTGGGACTAGAGGGCACAGATACGCAGTATTTT. This codes for CASSLGLEGTDTQYF.

The V gene is TRBV9, the J gene TRBJ2-2; 8 bases are a match to TRBD2. Trimming at V came to 4 bases and at J to 3 bases, leaving 2 bases not matched to a gene. The CDR3 length is 14 residues. Germline V CDR1 and CDR2: SGDLS, YYNGEE. The CDR3 is CASSLGGDTGELFF. The DNA for the CDR3 is TGTGCCAGCAGCCTCGGGGGGGACACCGGGGAGCTGTTTTTT.

The V and J genes are TRBV4-2 and TRBJ2-3; a possible D gene is TRBD1 (5 bases). This CDR3 has 17 amino acids. Germline CDR1 reads LGHNA; CDR2 reads YNFKEQ. V gave up 1 base and J gave up 6 bases, with 20 bases separating them. CDR3 in DNA: TGTGCCAGCAGCCAAGGGAGTTGGCTAGGACAAGGCGATACGCAGTATTTT. Its translation: CASSQGSWLGQGDTQYF.

The J gene is TRBJ2-3, the V gene TRBV4-1, with 11 bases matching TRBD2. Germline V lookup: CDR1 MGHRA, CDR2 YSYEKL. J lost 4 bases, V lost 1 base, and 7 bases had no gene match. This CDR3 spans 17 amino acids. CDR3 DNA sequence: TGCGCCAGCAGCCAAGGGATAGCGGGGGGGGTCGCAGATACGCAGTATTTT. Protein: CASSQGIAGGVADTQYF.

The chain employs TRBV7-2 and TRBJ1-2, with 9 bases fitting TRBD1. The trim removed 5 bases at V and 5 bases at J, leaving 3 bases unmatched. The germline V gene encodes CDR1 SGHTA and CDR2 FQGNSA. This CDR3 is built from 13 residues. The CDR3 coding sequence is TGTGCCAGCAGCGTCGGACAGGGGTATGGCTACACCTTC. Its translation is CASSVGQGYGYTF.

Turning to this clone: One end of the junction fails to match germline, which may point to a read error. The rearrangement uses TRBV7-7 and TRBJ2-5; tentatively, D is TRBD1 (5 bases). The CDR3 loop spans 14 amino acids. Per germline, CDR1 SSHAT and CDR2 FNYEAQ (reference sequence). CDR3 protein: CASSLEGAGETQYF. The CDR3 DNA reads as TGTGCTAGCAGCTTAGAAGGGGCTGGGGAGACCCAGTACTTC.

In DNA form, the CDR3 reads TGTGCCAGCAGAGGAGGCAGCGGGCGTCAGCCCCAGCATTTT. This gives the protein CASRGGSGRQPQHF. The J gene is TRBJ1-5, the V gene TRBV28; D uncertain. The CDR3 is 14 amino acids. The germline gives CDR1 MDHEN, CDR2 SYDVKM. Trimming cost V 6 bases and J 6 bases, with 15 bases left between them.

The rearrangement joins TRBV11-2 to TRBJ2-7; 8 positions match TRBD2. The CDR3 covers 15 residues. The ends lost 5 bases at V and 5 bases at J; junction bases unmatched: 11. Germline CDR1 is SGHAT and CDR2 is FQNNGV. The CDR3 DNA sequence: TGTGCCAGCAGCCTGATAACTAGCGGCGGGGACGAGCAGTACTTC. Protein sequence: CASSLITSGGDEQYF.

The chain links TRBV5-4 to TRBJ2-7; 12 nucleotides match TRBD2. Germline V gives CDR1 SGHNT, CDR2 YYREEE (reference sequence). This CDR3 has 15 residues. The junction had 2 bases not matched to a gene; V was cut back by 0 bases and J by 4 bases. CDR3: CASSLDGLAGYEQYF. The CDR3 nucleotides read TGTGCCAGCAGCTTGGATGGACTAGCGGGATACGAGCAGTACTTC.

The chain has TRBV7-2 and TRBJ2-3; the match to TRBD2 covers 13 bases. Germline V lookup: CDR1 SGHTA, CDR2 FQGNSA. This CDR3 is built from 18 residues. The V segment lost 3 bases and the J segment 3 bases; nucleotides outside the gene matches: 9. Here the CDR3 reads CASSFGLAGVFGTDTQYF. In nucleotides, the CDR3 is TGTGCCAGCAGCTTCGGACTAGCGGGAGTTTTCGGAACAGATACGCAGTATTTT.

Concerning this clone itself: The same CDR3 arises from other DNA sequences in this sample as well. The genes are TRBV29-1 and TRBJ1-2; D may be TRBD1 (6 bases). CDR3 length: 14 amino acids. Trimming removed 7 bases from V and 5 bases from J, with 20 bases in between. Germline V gene data show CDR1 as SQVTM and CDR2 as ANQGSEA. The DNA for the CDR3 is TGCAGCGCCGGCGGTGTCAGGGGAAATTATGGCTACACCTTC. This gives the protein CSAGGVRGNYGYTF.

The CDR3 spells CASSLKREIAYEQYF. CDR3 in DNA: TGTGCCAGCAGCTTAAAGCGGGAAATCGCCTACGAGCAGTACTTC. The chain recombines TRBV13 with TRBJ2-7, with 7 bases aligning to TRBD2. This CDR3 has 15 amino acids. The V gene's germline CDR1 is PRHDT and CDR2 FYEKMQ (reference sequence). V shed 2 bases and J 2 bases; nucleotides not matched to a gene: 6. The full variable domain, rest sourced from reference TRBV13 and TRBJ2-7, is AAGVIQSPRHLIKEKRETATLKCYPIPRHDTVYWYQQGPGQDPQFLISFYEKMQSDKGSIPDRFSAQQFSDYHSELNMSSLELGDSALYFCASSLKREIAYEQYFGPGTRLTVT.

The chain uses TRBV7-2 and TRBJ1-2; 7 bases match TRBD1. The CDR3 spans 16 residues. V shed 1 base and J 8 bases; nucleotides not matched to a gene: 13. Germline loops: CDR1 SGHTA, CDR2 FQGNSA. CDR3 protein: CASSLVVLQGDRGYTF. The CDR3 bases are TGTGCCAGCAGCTTAGTAGTGTTGCAGGGGGACCGGGGCTACACCTTC.